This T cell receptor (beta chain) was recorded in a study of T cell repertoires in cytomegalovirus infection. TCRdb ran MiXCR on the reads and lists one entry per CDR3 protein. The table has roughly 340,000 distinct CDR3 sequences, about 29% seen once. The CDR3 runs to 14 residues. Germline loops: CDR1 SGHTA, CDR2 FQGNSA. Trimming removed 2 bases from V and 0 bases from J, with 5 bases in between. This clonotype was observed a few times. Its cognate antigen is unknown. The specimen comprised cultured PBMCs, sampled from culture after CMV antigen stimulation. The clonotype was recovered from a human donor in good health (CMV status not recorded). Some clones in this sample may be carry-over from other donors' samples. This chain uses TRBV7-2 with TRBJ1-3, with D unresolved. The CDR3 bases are TGTGCCAGCAGCTTATGGTACTCTGGAAACACCATATATTTT. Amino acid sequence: CASSLWYSGNTIYF.